The 20 T cell receptor beta chains below all came from one sample that was sequenced in a study of T cells in Graves' hyperthyroidism and ophthalmopathy. Researchers amplified the TCR beta CDR3 regions from RNA transcripts. In the first-round RT-PCR of the TCR CDR3, the HTBI primer set was used. A single record per CDR3 protein comes from TCRdb applying MiXCR to the multiplex PCR reads. The sample includes a few hundred thousand distinct CDR3 sequences, roughly 14% of them seen just once. The sequenced sample was blood. The receptors derive from a woman aged 25-40 years with Graves' ophthalmopathy.

The V call is TRBV12-5, the J call TRBJ2-2; weak D call: TRBD2 (5 bases). This CDR3 is 14 amino acids long. CDR1 and CDR2 (germline): LGHNT, FRNRAP. V lost 1 base, J lost 8 bases, and 11 bases lay in between. CDR3 coding DNA: TGTGCTAGTGGTTTGGGTTCGGGGTATGGGGAGCTGTTTTTT. Protein sequence: CASGLGSGYGELFF.

This clonotype was recorded at least ten times. The V and J genes are TRBV20-1 and TRBJ1-1, with TRBD1 matching 9 bases. The CDR3 has 15 residues. The V and J ends lost 5 bases and 5 bases, in that order; junction bases with no gene match: 12. Germline V gene sequence: CDR1 DFQATT, CDR2 SNEGSKA (reference sequence). CDR3 coding DNA: TGCAGTGCTGACCCGGGACAGGGCCCTTGGACTGAAGCTTTCTTT. Translation: CSADPGQGPWTEAFF.

The table lists this clonotype with many counts. The chain has TRBV4-1 and TRBJ2-3; a weak D match, TRBD1 (7 bases). This CDR3 contains 16 residues. V was cut by 2 bases and J by 2 bases, with 14 bases left in between. The V gene's germline CDR1 is MGHRA and CDR2 YSYEKL. CDR3 sequence (DNA): TGCGCCAGCAGCCAAATTCCAGGGGGGAACACAGATACGCAGTATTTT. Translation: CASSQIPGGNTDTQYF.

The chain employs TRBV12-3 or TRBV12-4 and TRBJ1-3; maybe TRBD1 (6 bases). Trimming cost V 6 bases and J 4 bases, with 10 bases left between them. This CDR3 spans 13 amino acids. CDR3 region: CASSQDSGNTIYF. The CDR3 region has the DNA TGTGCCAGCAGCCAGGACAGCGGAAACACCATATATTTT.

In this sample, this clonotype turned up many times. The chain recombines TRBV2 with TRBJ1-1; D is possibly TRBD1 (5 bases). V shed 4 bases and J shed 1 base, with 10 bases lying between them. CDR1 is SNHLY and CDR2 is FYNNEI in the germline V gene. This CDR3 contains 14 residues. CDR3 DNA sequence: TGTGCCAGCAGTGTAGGGACGGGGAACACTGAAGCTTTCTTT. Translation gives CASSVGTGNTEAFF.

This clonotype was detected a few times. The V and J genes are TRBV29-1 and TRBJ2-1, with D unresolved. Per germline, CDR1 SQVTM and CDR2 ANQGSEA. The CDR3 has 12 amino acids. V was clipped by 3 bases and J by 2 bases, with 5 bases between them. The CDR3 sequence: CSVDFAYNEQFF. For the CDR3, the DNA is TGCAGCGTTGATTTTGCCTACAATGAGCAGTTCTTC.

The chain is built from TRBV29-1 and TRBJ2-5; TRBD2 agrees at 8 bases. The germline CDR1 and CDR2 sequences are SQVTM and ANQGSEA. This CDR3 is 13 amino acids long. J was trimmed by 2 bases and V by 5 bases; bases with no gene match: 4. CDR3 sequence reads: CSVLLAGQETQYF. For the CDR3, the DNA is TGCAGCGTTCTTTTAGCGGGGCAAGAGACCCAGTACTTC.

In its sample, this clonotype was seen many times. V and J are TRBV10-3 and TRBJ2-1; 11 nucleotides agree with TRBD2. The J segment lost 9 bases and the V segment lost 0 bases, leaving 4 bases of the junction unmatched. The CDR3 length is 15 residues. Germline V CDR1 and CDR2: ENHRY, SYGVKD. This chain's CDR3 is CAISESTSGAGEQFF. The CDR3 DNA reads as TGTGCCATCAGTGAGTCGACTAGCGGGGCTGGTGAGCAGTTCTTC.

A few counts support this clonotype. The rearrangement links TRBV11-2 to TRBJ1-6; D gene uncertain. Trimming left V 5 bases short and J 3 bases short, with 17 bases between. This CDR3 is built from 17 residues. Germline CDR1 reads SGHAT; CDR2 reads FQNNGV. The CDR3 sequence is CASSPLLTKIYNSPLHF. CDR3 nucleotide sequence: TGTGCCAGCAGCCCCCTACTCACAAAGATCTATAATTCACCCCTCCACTTT.

Many counts were recorded for this clonotype. The rearrangement uses TRBV7-2 and TRBJ2-3, with D possibly matching TRBD2 (6 bases). Trimming shortened V by 2 bases and J by 1 base, and 10 bases separated the two germline ends. Germline lookup yields CDR1 SGHTA and CDR2 FQGNSA. The CDR3 contains 15 residues. The CDR3 here is CASSLYSGGTDTQYF. CDR3 nucleotide sequence: TGTGCCAGCAGCTTATACTCGGGGGGCACAGATACGCAGTATTTT.

This clonotype was seen only a few times. The chain joins TRBV18 to TRBJ1-3; tentative D call: TRBD1 (6 bases). The germline V gene has CDR1 KGHSH and CDR2 LQKENI. Trimming removed 2 bases at V and 0 bases at J, with 11 bases between. The CDR3 extends over 16 amino acids. The CDR3 here is CASSPGGPISGNTIYF. As DNA, the CDR3 is TGTGCCAGCTCACCAGGGGGGCCGATCTCTGGAAACACCATATATTTT.

This clonotype was detected a few times. The V call is TRBV13, the J call TRBJ1-1, with D possibly being TRBD1 (6 bases). Trimming took off 4 bases at V and 3 bases at J, with 12 bases between the two ends. The CDR3 sequence is 14 residues long. Per germline, CDR1 PRHDT and CDR2 FYEKMQ (reference sequence). The CDR3 DNA reads TGTGCCAGCAGCTCGGGCACAGGGCACACTGAAGCTTTCTTT. Its protein product is CASSSGTGHTEAFF.

This clonotype was seen many times. The chain is built from TRBV14 and TRBJ1-1; tentative D call: TRBD1 (6 bases). CDR3 length equals 15 residues. Looked up from germline, CDR1 is SGHDN and CDR2 is FVKESK. Deletions cut 0 bases from V and 0 bases from J, with 8 bases between. The CDR3 region is CASSQDWGLNTEAFF. The CDR3 nucleotides read TGTGCCAGCAGCCAAGATTGGGGGCTGAACACTGAAGCTTTCTTT.

There are many counts of this clonotype. The chain has TRBV2 and TRBJ2-7; 7 positions agree with TRBD1. CDR3 length equals 14 residues. Losses at the gene ends were 5 bases for V and 5 bases for J; bases not matched to a gene: 9. CDR1 is SNHLY and CDR2 is FYNNEI in the germline V gene. CDR3 in amino acids: CASSYRGKADEQYF. CDR3 in DNA: TGTGCCAGCAGTTACAGGGGTAAGGCTGACGAGCAGTACTTC.

This clonotype was counted at least ten times. This rearrangement joins TRBV2 to TRBJ2-3; D is possibly TRBD2 (6 bases). The CDR3 extends over 16 amino acids. The germline gives CDR1 SNHLY, CDR2 FYNNEI. V dropped 1 base and J dropped 0 bases, with 11 bases sitting between them. DNA for the CDR3: TGTGCCAGCAGTGAAGGGCGGGAAACTAGCACAGATACGCAGTATTTT. Residues: CASSEGRETSTDTQYF.

This clonotype appeared many times. V is TRBV5-6 and J is TRBJ2-2; D unclear. CDR3 length equals 13 residues. From germline, CDR1 is SGHDT and CDR2 YYEEEE. V lost 0 bases and J lost 7, with 7 bases in between. CDR3 nucleotides: TGTGCCAGCAGCTTGGATCAAGACGGGGAGCTGTTTTTT. The encoded protein is CASSLDQDGELFF.

This clonotype was seen repeatedly, ten times or more. The J gene is TRBJ1-3, the V gene TRBV3-1; D is uncertain. Looked up from germline, CDR1 is LGHDT and CDR2 is YNNKEL (reference sequence). The CDR3 has 11 amino acids. Trimming shortened V by 3 bases and J by 4 bases, and 1 base separated the two germline ends. The CDR3 here is CASSQGNTIYF. The CDR3 nucleotides read TGTGCCAGCAGCCAGGGAAACACCATATATTTT.

This clonotype was found many times. The genes are TRBV6-6 and TRBJ2-1; no definite D call. V lost 2 bases and J 6 bases, leaving 11 bases between the germline ends. The CDR3 sequence is 14 residues long. Germline V gives CDR1 MNHNY, CDR2 SVGAGI (reference sequence). The CDR3 protein is CASSYVRFTNEQFF. The CDR3 DNA reads as TGTGCCAGCAGTTACGTTCGTTTCACCAATGAGCAGTTCTTC.

Ten or more counts support this clonotype. The rearrangement joins TRBV2 to TRBJ2-1; D gene unclear. From germline, CDR1 is SNHLY and CDR2 FYNNEI. V was shortened by 7 bases and J by 4 bases, with 8 bases between the two germline ends. The CDR3 is 12 amino acids. CDR3 in DNA: TGTGCCAGCACAAAAAGGTACAATGAGCAGTTCTTC. It is translated as CASTKRYNEQFF.

The chain joins TRBV4-1 to TRBJ1-4, with D possibly matching TRBD1 (5 bases). With 4 bases removed from V and 8 bases from J, the gap between germline ends came to 14 bases. CDR1 is MGHRA and CDR2 is YSYEKL in the germline V gene. The CDR3 runs 14 residues. The CDR3 bases are TGCGCCAGCAGCCTCCACTCACGGGGGGAAAAACTGTTTTTT. Translation: CASSLHSRGEKLFF.